The next 21 T cell receptor beta chains were all read from a single sample in a study of response to subunit inactivated influenza vaccine. TCRdb re-analysed the RT-PCR reads in MiXCR, keeping a single row per CDR3 protein. This table holds about 700,000 distinct CDR3 sequences, around a sixth found once. The sequencing used PBMCs from blood, collected about 12 days after vaccination. The receptors were sampled from a man aged 45 to 65 who received an inactivated influenza vaccine.

In its sample, this clonotype was seen many times. The chain uses TRBV11-2 and TRBJ1-2, with a weak D call TRBD1 (5 bases). The CDR3 has 14 residues. The germline V gene has CDR1 SGHAT and CDR2 FQNNGV. V was clipped by 3 bases and J by 4 bases, with 12 bases between them. The CDR3 here is CASSLDQGLYGYTF. DNA for the CDR3: TGTGCCAGCAGCTTGGACCAGGGTCTCTATGGCTACACCTTC. Using reference TRBV11-2 and TRBJ1-2 for the parts outside the CDR3, the full variable domain is EAGVAQSPRYKIIEKRQSVAFWCNPISGHATLYWYQQILGQGPKLLIQFQNNGVVDDSQLPKDRFSAERLKGVDSTLKIQPAKLEDSAVYLCASSLDQGLYGYTFGSGTRLTVV.

CDR3 in amino acids: CASSLWGEQVNEQFF. CDR3 nucleotide sequence: TGTGCCAGCAGTTTATGGGGGGAGCAGGTCAATGAGCAGTTCTTC. The V call is TRBV12-3 or TRBV12-4, the J call TRBJ2-1, with a tentative D call TRBD2 (6 bases). V was trimmed by 2 bases and J by 6 bases, leaving 14 bases between them. There are 15 residues in the CDR3.

The chain joins TRBV6-2 or TRBV6-3 to TRBJ2-5; no definite D call. The ends were cut back, 0 bases at V and 4 bases at J, with 9 bases in the middle. The CDR3 covers 14 residues. In germline, CDR1 is MNHEY, CDR2 SVGEGT. The CDR3: CASSYSGSRETQYF. The CDR3 DNA sequence: TGTGCCAGCAGTTACTCTGGGTCGCGAGAGACCCAGTACTTC.

This clonotype occurred a few times. This chain connects TRBV10-1 to TRBJ2-7, with D maybe TRBD1 (6 bases). The CDR3 is 14 residues long. Per germline, CDR1 WNHNN and CDR2 SYGVQD (reference sequence). V was clipped by 5 bases and J by 7 bases, with 18 bases between them. CDR3 bases: TGCGCCAGCAGTCTCGACACCGTGAGGGGGGAGCAGTACTTC. Its translation is CASSLDTVRGEQYF.

V and J are TRBV11-1 and TRBJ2-2; 8 nucleotides agree with TRBD2. This CDR3 has 18 residues. The germline V gene encodes CDR1 SGHAT and CDR2 FQDESV (reference sequence). Losses at the gene ends were 5 bases for V and 0 bases for J; bases not matched to a gene: 11. CDR3 amino acids: CASSPRIGTRSNTGELFF. In DNA form, the CDR3 reads TGTGCCAGCAGCCCCCGCATCGGGACTAGATCGAACACCGGGGAGCTGTTTTTT.

The chain employs TRBV20-1 and TRBJ1-1; 8 bases match TRBD1. Germline assignment: CDR1 DFQATT and CDR2 SNEGSKA (reference sequence). The CDR3 runs to 16 residues. The V segment lost 0 bases and the J segment 4 bases; nucleotides outside the gene matches: 10. The CDR3 sequence is CSARDPLQTGGTEAFF. CDR3 bases: TGCAGTGCTAGAGATCCCCTACAAACAGGGGGCACTGAAGCTTTCTTT.

The chain combines TRBV12-3 or TRBV12-4 with TRBJ2-1; 7 bases line up with TRBD2. Losses at the gene ends were 5 bases for V and 3 bases for J; bases not matched to a gene: 7. CDR3 length: 15 amino acids. The CDR3 region has the DNA TGTGCCAGCAGTCCCGCAGGGACTAACTACAATGAGCAGTTCTTC. It yields the protein CASSPAGTNYNEQFF.

This clonotype occurred a few times. V and J are TRBV20-1 and TRBJ2-7; D gene ambiguous. Looked up from germline, CDR1 is DFQATT and CDR2 is SNEGSKA (reference sequence). This CDR3 spans 12 amino acids. The V end lost 2 bases, the J end lost 4 bases, and 9 bases lay between the germline ends. Here the CDR3 DNA reads TGCAGTGCTAGAACTCGGGCGTACGAGCAGTACTTC. It encodes CSARTRAYEQYF.

This chain links TRBV18 with TRBJ2-5; 10 bases are shared with TRBD1. CDR3 size: 13 residues. Trimming took 8 bases from V and 4 from J; bases not matched to a gene: 4. Germline V gene lookup returns CDR1 KGHSH and CDR2 LQKENI. Here the CDR3 DNA reads TGTGCCAGCCTCCGGGACAGGGGAGAGACCCAGTACTTC. Residues: CASLRDRGETQYF.

This clonotype showed up many times. The V call is TRBV9, the J call TRBJ2-3; D may correspond to TRBD1 or TRBD2 (5 bases each). The CDR3 is made up of 17 amino acids. Per the germline V gene, CDR1 is SGDLS and CDR2 is YYNGEE. V was cut by 4 bases and J by 0 bases, with 18 bases left in between. The DNA for the CDR3 is TGTGCCAGCAGCAAAGGAGTGGCCGGGGCAAGCACAGATACGCAGTATTTT. As protein: CASSKGVAGASTDTQYF.

The chain employs TRBV4-3 and TRBJ2-3, with 8 bases aligning to TRBD2. The CDR3 has 15 residues. J lost 4 bases, V lost 2 bases, and 5 bases had no gene match. The germline gives CDR1 LGHNA, CDR2 YSLEER. Here the CDR3 reads CASSQISGSPDTQYF. DNA of the CDR3: TGCGCCAGCAGCCAAATCAGCGGGAGCCCAGATACGCAGTATTTT.

This clonotype was seen a handful of times. The chain joins TRBV18 to TRBJ1-3, with D tentatively TRBD1 (5 bases). Germline values: CDR1 KGHSH, CDR2 LQKENI. With 3 bases removed from V and 0 bases from J, the gap between germline ends came to 12 bases. The CDR3 contains 16 residues. The CDR3 spells CASSPGEGSSGNTIYF. CDR3 in DNA: TGTGCCAGCTCACCGGGCGAGGGGAGCTCTGGAAACACCATATATTTT.

This clonotype was observed a few times. The gene calls are TRBV7-2 and TRBJ1-4; D ambiguous. Germline CDR1 SGHTA, CDR2 FQGNSA. The V gene lost 5 bases and the J gene lost 7 bases, with 17 bases spanning the gap. The CDR3 totals 15 residues. DNA for the CDR3: TGTGCCAGCAGCCCGACCCCCCGTTTTACTGAAAAACTGTTTTTT. Protein: CASSPTPRFTEKLFF.

The chain couples TRBV3-1 to TRBJ2-7; TRBD1 aligns across 10 bases. V dropped 1 base and J dropped 4; count of bases not matched to a gene: 10. CDR3 length: 17 amino acids. Germline CDR1 LGHDT, CDR2 YNNKEL (reference sequence). The CDR3 loop reads CASSQGHAGQGVYEQYF. In DNA, the CDR3 is TGTGCCAGCAGCCAAGGACACGCAGGACAGGGGGTTTACGAGCAGTACTTC.

This clonotype was seen more than once but under ten times. The CDR3 is CSVRGQGTHEQYF. The CDR3 DNA follows: TGCAGCGTTAGAGGACAGGGAACCCACGAGCAGTACTTC. The chain carries TRBV29-1 and TRBJ2-7; the match to TRBD1 covers 8 bases. V gave up 5 bases and J gave up 5 bases; unmatched junction bases: 8. The CDR3 loop spans 13 amino acids. CDR1 SQVTM and CDR2 ANQGSEA come from the germline V gene.

This sequence joins TRBV15 and TRBJ2-2, with 11 bases fitting TRBD2. Germline trimming cut 1 base from V and 5 bases from J; bases unmatched to any gene: 6. The CDR3 has 17 amino acids. CDR1 LNHNV and CDR2 YYDKDF come from the germline V gene (reference sequence). CDR3 nucleotide sequence: TGTGCCACCAGCAGAGGCCATCTAGCGGGGGGAACCGGGGAGCTGTTTTTT. Protein sequence: CATSRGHLAGGTGELFF.

This clonotype was seen a handful of times. The chain links TRBV20-1 to TRBJ2-5; a weak D match, TRBD2 (7 bases). V shed 5 bases and J shed 6 bases, with 19 bases lying between them. Germline CDR1 DFQATT, CDR2 SNEGSKA (reference sequence). The CDR3 totals 14 residues. The CDR3, as DNA: TGCAGTGCTCCAACAGGGCTAGCGGCCCAGACCCAGTACTTC. This sequence encodes CSAPTGLAAQTQYF.

CDR3 nucleotide sequence: TGTGCCAGCAGCTTAGAGTCGACAGGGGAGTCAGAGACCCAGTACTTC. This translates into CASSLESTGESETQYF. The genes are TRBV7-8 and TRBJ2-5, with 8 bases identical to TRBD1. V shed 1 base and J 4 bases; nucleotides not matched to a gene: 8. The CDR3 contains 16 residues. Germline V lookup: CDR1 SGHVS, CDR2 FQNEAQ.

This rearrangement joins TRBV7-2 to TRBJ2-5; D possibly corresponds to TRBD2 (6 bases). Trimming cost V 5 bases and J 7 bases, with 17 bases left between them. The CDR3 is 14 residues long. CDR1 and CDR2 (germline): SGHTA, FQGNSA. This chain's CDR3 is CASSPHQTRGTQYF. The CDR3 DNA reads as TGTGCCAGCAGCCCTCATCAGACTAGGGGGACCCAGTACTTC.

V gene TRBV3-1 combines with J gene TRBJ2-6, with 7 bases aligning to TRBD1. V shed 2 bases, J shed 4 bases, and the junction held 2 bases outside the gene matches. This CDR3 region has 15 residues. From germline, CDR1 is LGHDT and CDR2 YNNKEL (reference sequence). CDR3 residues: CASSQRGRGANVLTF. The CDR3 DNA reads as TGTGCCAGCAGCCAAAGGGGGCGGGGGGCCAACGTCCTGACTTTC.

This clonotype was counted only a few times. The rearrangement uses TRBV20-1 and TRBJ2-4; weak D call: TRBD1 (6 bases). The germline V gene encodes CDR1 DFQATT and CDR2 SNEGSKA (reference sequence). Trimming took 0 bases from V and 8 from J, leaving 17 bases between them. The CDR3 covers 15 residues. The CDR3 coding sequence is TGCAGTGCTAGAGATGCGGCAGGACAGTCGGACATTCAGTACTTC. Its protein is CSARDAAGQSDIQYF.